These 18 T cell receptor beta chains were sequenced from one sample in a study of T cells after posttransplantation cyclophosphamide. Cyclophosphamide on days +3 and +4 followed busulfan-fludarabine conditioning and a marrow graft. Repertoires were generated with immunoSEQ multiplex PCR, while TCRdb's copy carries only in-frame clones and drops some. The sample yields 35,000 to 45,000 clones, around four fifths seen once. The sequenced sample was CD4+ T cells sorted from blood, obtained around 2,000 days after a stem cell transplant with posttransplant cyclophosphamide. Every receptor here comes from a female patient in her 40s who received an allogeneic stem cell transplant from a related donor, was CMV-positive, and had no GVHD. The graft donor may be the source of some T cells.

This chain connects TRBV11-2 to TRBJ2-5, with 11 bases lining up with TRBD2. Germline V gene sequence: CDR1 SGHAT, CDR2 FQNNGV. V was pared by 2 bases and J by 0 bases, with 5 bases of the junction left unmatched. The CDR3 loop spans 17 amino acids. The chain's CDR3 is CASSLLLAGGNQETQYF. DNA for the CDR3: TGTGCCAGCAGCTTACTGCTAGCGGGGGGTAACCAAGAGACCCAGTACTTC.

The chain joins TRBV19 to TRBJ1-3, with D perhaps TRBD1 (6 bases). Deletions cut 10 bases from V and 0 bases from J, with 16 bases between. Germline CDR1 reads LNHDA; CDR2 reads SQIVND (reference sequence). The CDR3 contains 15 residues. CDR3 in DNA: TGTGCCACCGCCCGGGGGGCCAGCTCTGGAAACACCATATATTTT. As protein: CATARGASSGNTIYF.

The chain recombines TRBV20-1 with TRBJ1-1; TRBD1 is a possible D gene (5 bases). Germline values: CDR1 DFQATT, CDR2 SNEGSKA (reference sequence). V lost 6 bases, J lost 8 bases, and 13 bases lay in between. This CDR3 has 11 residues. CDR3 DNA sequence: TGCAGTGCCACGGACACACCGGAAGCTTTCTTT. Translating gives CSATDTPEAFF.

This chain uses TRBV7-2 with TRBJ1-1; a possible D gene is TRBD1 (5 bases). The CDR3 runs 15 residues. The V gene's germline CDR1 is SGHTA and CDR2 FQGNSA. The V gene lost 1 base and the J gene lost 3 bases, with 12 bases spanning the gap. CDR3 bases: TGTGCCAGCAGCTTAGATCAGACAGCCCACACTGAAGCTTTCTTT. Its translation is CASSLDQTAHTEAFF.

The chain couples TRBV2 to TRBJ1-5, with D perhaps matching TRBD1 (5 bases). Germline V lookup: CDR1 SNHLY, CDR2 FYNNEI. This CDR3 contains 15 residues. V lost 4 bases and J lost 0, with 10 bases in between. Here the CDR3 DNA reads TGTGCCAGCAGTGGAAACACAGGTAGCAATCAGCCCCAGCATTTT. Translating gives CASSGNTGSNQPQHF.

This clone was observed once. V usage is TRBV2 and J usage is TRBJ1-1; tentatively, D is TRBD1 (6 bases). The V end was cut by 6 bases, the J end by 5 bases, with 16 bases between. The V gene's germline CDR1 is SNHLY and CDR2 FYNNEI. The CDR3 extends over 14 amino acids. The CDR3 protein is CASRRGSRETEAFF. CDR3 sequence (DNA): TGTGCCAGCAGGAGGGGGTCCCGAGAGACTGAAGCTTTCTTT.

This clone was found a few times. The V and J genes are TRBV4-3 and TRBJ2-1; a weak D match, TRBD2 (5 bases). The V end was cut by 3 bases, the J end by 5 bases, with 11 bases between. Germline V CDR1 and CDR2: LGHNA, YSLEER. The length of the CDR3 is 14 residues. In nucleotides, the CDR3 is TGCGCCAGCAGCCAGTCCGGGGTCCACAATGAGCAGTTCTTC. Encoded protein: CASSQSGVHNEQFF.

The V gene is TRBV2, the J gene TRBJ1-5, with D hard to call. The germline gives CDR1 SNHLY, CDR2 FYNNEI. V lost 3 bases and J lost 5, with 5 bases in between. CDR3 length equals 12 residues. In nucleotides, the CDR3 is TGTGCCAGCAGTGACTTAGATCAGCCCCAGCATTTT. This translates into CASSDLDQPQHF.

The CDR3 DNA reads as TGTGCCAGCATGCGGGGGCGAGTCTACAATGAGCAGTTCTTC. Translation gives CASMRGRVYNEQFF. V is TRBV11-1 and J is TRBJ2-1; D may be TRBD2 (7 bases). This CDR3 region has 14 residues. Germline V gene lookup returns CDR1 SGHAT and CDR2 FQDESV (reference sequence). The ends were cut back, 7 bases at V and 3 bases at J, with 13 bases in the middle.

The V and J genes are TRBV6-5 and TRBJ1-5; D might be TRBD1 (5 bases). Trimming left V 7 bases short and J 0 bases short, with 13 bases between. The CDR3 has 15 residues. Per germline, CDR1 MNHEY and CDR2 SVGAGI. This CDR3 reads CASNPTAYSNQPQHF. CDR3 bases: TGTGCCAGCAATCCGACAGCTTATAGCAATCAGCCCCAGCATTTT.

The CDR3 DNA sequence: TGTGCCAGCAGCGACAGCCTCGCCCCCACTGAAGCTTTCTTT. Amino acids: CASSDSLAPTEAFF. The chain has TRBV9 and TRBJ1-1; no clear D gene. Trimming cost V 3 bases and J 4 bases, with 13 bases left between them. The germline V gene encodes CDR1 SGDLS and CDR2 YYNGEE. The CDR3 runs to 14 residues.

J is TRBJ2-7 and V is TRBV27; 12 bases match TRBD1. Germline V CDR1 and CDR2: MNHEY, SMNVEV (reference sequence). The CDR3 consists of 17 residues. The V segment lost 4 bases and the J segment 3 bases; nucleotides outside the gene matches: 10. The CDR3 sequence: CASSYDRGTGGGYEQYF. CDR3 sequence (DNA): TGTGCCAGCAGTTACGACCGCGGGACAGGGGGCGGCTACGAGCAGTACTTC.

J is TRBJ1-2 and V is TRBV9; 7 bases map to TRBD1. The CDR3 totals 14 residues. CDR1 is SGDLS, CDR2 YYNGEE, per germline. Trimming took 7 bases from V and 5 from J; bases not matched to a gene: 11. The CDR3 region is CASGGDRAIYGYTF. CDR3 coding DNA: TGTGCCAGCGGGGGAGACAGGGCCATTTATGGCTACACCTTC.

This clone turned up a few times. The chain couples TRBV7-3 to TRBJ1-6, with 9 bases fitting TRBD1. This CDR3 has 14 amino acids. V was pared by 8 bases and J by 6 bases, with 5 bases of the junction left unmatched. The germline gives CDR1 SGHTA, CDR2 FQGTGA. This CDR3 is CASSPDRGNSPLHF. The CDR3 DNA is TGTGCCAGCTCCCCGGACAGGGGTAATTCACCCCTCCACTTT. The entire variable domain, with the rest obtained from reference TRBV7-3 and TRBJ1-6, is as follows: GAGVSQTPSNKVTEKGKYVELRCDPISGHTALYWYRQSLGQGPEFLIYFQGTGAADDSGLPNDRFFAVRPEGSVSTLKIQRTERGDSAVYLCASSPDRGNSPLHFGNGTRLTVT.

CDR3 in DNA: TGTGCCAGCAGTTACGACGGCAGGGGCTTCGGTTCACCCCTCCACTTT. This translates into CASSYDGRGFGSPLHF. The rearrangement uses TRBV6-5 and TRBJ1-6; D might be TRBD1 (6 bases). The CDR3 length is 16 residues. Germline V CDR1 and CDR2: MNHEY, SVGAGI. The V end lost 2 bases, the J end lost 9 bases, and 17 bases lay between the germline ends.

The rearrangement uses TRBV25-1 and TRBJ1-1; D ambiguous. There are 14 residues in the CDR3. V was pared by 2 bases and J by 4 bases, with 11 bases between. Germline V gene lookup returns CDR1 MGHDK and CDR2 SYGVNS. CDR3 in DNA: TGTGCCAGCAGTGAAGGAGGACCGGTCACTGAAGCTTTCTTT. Its translation: CASSEGGPVTEAFF.

The chain combines TRBV19 with TRBJ2-3, with 10 bases fitting TRBD1. CDR1 is LNHDA, CDR2 SQIVND, per germline (reference sequence). J was trimmed by 6 bases and V by 2 bases; bases with no gene match: 8. The CDR3 consists of 16 residues. The CDR3 spells CASSIPGQGFGDTQYF. CDR3 nucleotide sequence: TGTGCCAGTAGTATACCGGGACAGGGGTTCGGGGATACGCAGTATTTT.

This chain joins TRBV5-1 and TRBJ2-7, with TRBD1 matching 7 bases. The CDR3 contains 16 residues. Germline lookup yields CDR1 SGHRS and CDR2 YFSETQ. Trimming took 5 bases from V and 8 from J; bases not matched to a gene: 19. CDR3 DNA: TGCGCCAGCAGGGAAGGACAGGTCTTTGGGAATAACAAGCAGTACTTC. Translating it yields CASREGQVFGNNKQYF. Combining the CDR3 with reference TRBV5-1 and TRBJ2-7 gives the whole variable domain KAGVTQTPRYLIKTRGQQVTLSCSPISGHRSVSWYQQTPGQGLQFLFEYFSETQRNKGNFPGRFSGRQFSNSRSEMNVSTLELGDSALYLCASREGQVFGNNKQYFGPGTRLTVT.